A single sample is the source of the 17 T cell receptor beta chains below, sequenced in a study of OX40 agonist ivuxolimab in advanced cancers. Produced via immunoSEQ multiplex PCR; TCRdb's table is partial and in-frame only. The profile shows about 41,000 clones, about 91% of them singletons. Sample: CD4+ or CD8+ T cells sorted from blood, taken in a trial of the OX40 agonist ivuxolimab. The receptors stem from an adult with an advanced solid tumor such as melanoma, head and neck, liver or kidney cancer.

This chain links TRBV19 with TRBJ1-1; 10 bases are a match to TRBD1. The V and J ends lost 4 bases and 3 bases, in that order; junction bases with no gene match: 5. CDR1 LNHDA and CDR2 SQIVND come from the germline V gene (reference sequence). This CDR3 has 15 amino acids. The CDR3 is CASSTGTGADTEAFF. The CDR3 nucleotides read TGTGCCAGTAGTACCGGGACAGGGGCCGACACTGAAGCTTTCTTT.

This clone was detected once. This chain links TRBV4-1 with TRBJ2-7, with D perhaps matching TRBD1 or TRBD2 (5 bases each). CDR3 size: 13 residues. CDR1 MGHRA and CDR2 YSYEKL come from the germline V gene. V was cut by 0 bases and J by 5 bases, with 8 bases left in between. In DNA, the CDR3 is TGCGCCAGCAGCCAAGACAGGGACCACGAGCAGTACTTC. This gives the protein CASSQDRDHEQYF.

The chain couples TRBV30 to TRBJ2-5; D might be TRBD1 (6 bases). The CDR3 totals 14 residues. Trimming took 0 bases from V and 7 from J, leaving 15 bases between them. CDR1 is GTSNPN and CDR2 is SVGIG in the germline V gene (reference sequence). The CDR3 DNA reads as TGTGCCTGGAGTGTAGTGGCGGCCAGGGGGACCCAGTACTTC. This codes for CAWSVVAARGTQYF.

The V call is TRBV7-9, the J call TRBJ2-5; 11 nucleotides align to TRBD2. The junction had 8 bases not matched to a gene; V was cut back by 3 bases and J by 2 bases. The germline gives CDR1 SEHNR, CDR2 FQNEAQ (reference sequence). The CDR3 is 17 residues long. In DNA form, the CDR3 reads TGTGCCAGCAGCTTTTCGCGGGGACTAGCGGATCAAGAGACCCAGTACTTC. Protein sequence: CASSFSRGLADQETQYF.

V and J are TRBV4-1 and TRBJ2-7, with D perhaps matching TRBD2 (6 bases). This CDR3 comprises 15 residues. With 3 bases removed from V and 0 bases from J, the gap between germline ends came to 12 bases. Germline lookup yields CDR1 MGHRA and CDR2 YSYEKL. The CDR3 nucleotides are TGCGCCAGCAGCCACCTAGCGTCTGACTCCTACGAGCAGTACTTC. This translates into CASSHLASDSYEQYF.

The chain employs TRBV4-1 and TRBJ2-1; 8 nucleotides align to TRBD2. Germline values: CDR1 MGHRA, CDR2 YSYEKL. The CDR3 consists of 16 residues. V was clipped by 5 bases and J by 6 bases; unmatched bases: 12. In DNA, the CDR3 is TGCGCCAGCAGCTATATACCGGGAGGGCCTGGCAATGAGCAGTTCTTC. This translates into CASSYIPGGPGNEQFF.

This chain uses TRBV12-5 with TRBJ2-7; D is possibly TRBD1 or TRBD2 (5 bases each). The CDR3 contains 13 residues. Deletions cut 6 bases from V and 0 bases from J, with 9 bases between. Per germline, CDR1 LGHNT and CDR2 FRNRAP. The CDR3 DNA follows: TGTGCTAGTGGGGCCGGGACCTCCTACGAGCAGTACTTC. Its translation: CASGAGTSYEQYF.

V is TRBV7-9 and J is TRBJ1-1; D call uncertain. Deletions cut 1 base from V and 0 bases from J, with 9 bases between. The CDR3 totals 15 residues. CDR1 and CDR2 from the germline V gene are SEHNR and FQNEAQ (reference sequence). The CDR3: CASSLVAGMNTEAFF. The CDR3 DNA reads as TGTGCCAGCAGCTTAGTAGCGGGGATGAACACTGAAGCTTTCTTT.

The chain uses TRBV13 and TRBJ2-1; 7 bases are shared with TRBD2. The CDR3 contains 15 residues. V trimming: 5 bases; J trimming: 7 bases; junction bases outside the gene matches: 11. Germline CDR1 reads PRHDT; CDR2 reads FYEKMQ (reference sequence). The CDR3 DNA sequence: TGTGCCAGCAGCCTTCGACTGGCGGGAGTTAATGAGCAGTTCTTC. This gives the protein CASSLRLAGVNEQFF. The entire variable domain, with the rest obtained from reference TRBV13 and TRBJ2-1, is as follows: AAGVIQSPRHLIKEKRETATLKCYPIPRHDTVYWYQQGPGQDPQFLISFYEKMQSDKGSIPDRFSAQQFSDYHSELNMSSLELGDSALYFCASSLRLAGVNEQFFGPGTRLTVL.

J is TRBJ2-3 and V is TRBV27, with D tentatively TRBD1 or TRBD2 (7 bases each). Germline assignment: CDR1 MNHEY and CDR2 SMNVEV (reference sequence). With 4 bases removed from V and 3 bases from J, the gap between germline ends came to 20 bases. The CDR3 is 17 residues long. DNA for the CDR3: TGTGCCAGCAGTTCAGAGGCCTCAGGGGGGGCGACAGATACGCAGTATTTT. This gives the protein CASSSEASGGATDTQYF.

The chain couples TRBV4-2 to TRBJ2-7; no reliable D call. This CDR3 spans 16 amino acids. Trimming stripped 4 bases from V and 0 bases from J, with 16 bases between. Germline values: CDR1 LGHNA, CDR2 YNFKEQ. CDR3 in DNA: TGTGCCAGCAGCCGACCCCTCAGTGACGACTCCTACGAGCAGTACTTC. Amino acids: CASSRPLSDDSYEQYF.

In its sample, this clone was seen a few times. This chain connects TRBV28 to TRBJ2-1, with 14 nucleotides matching TRBD2. The CDR3 totals 15 residues. Germline-derived CDR1 and CDR2 are MDHEN and SYDVKM. V lost 6 bases, J lost 7 bases, and 5 bases stayed unmatched. The CDR3 DNA reads TGTGCCAGCAGCCGACTAGCGGGAGGGCGAAATGAGCAGTTCTTC. Amino acid sequence: CASSRLAGGRNEQFF. Using reference TRBV28 and TRBJ2-1 for the parts outside the CDR3, the full variable domain is DVKVTQSSRYLVKRTGEKVFLECVQDMDHENMFWYRQDPGLGLRLIYFSYDVKMKEKGDIPEGYSVSREKKERFSLILESASTNQTSMYLCASSRLAGGRNEQFFGPGTRLTVL.

This clone has just one count. The chain combines TRBV7-2 with TRBJ2-7, with 11 bases lining up with TRBD2. The CDR3 consists of 17 residues. The germline gives CDR1 SGHTA, CDR2 FQGNSA. V lost 5 bases to trimming and J lost 2 bases; unmatched junction nucleotides: 11. The CDR3 bases are TGTGCCAGCAGCAGACCGACTAGCGGGACCGAGACCTACGAGCAGTACTTC. It encodes CASSRPTSGTETYEQYF.

The chain employs TRBV29-1 and TRBJ2-3; 8 bases line up with TRBD2. Germline V CDR1 and CDR2: SQVTM, ANQGSEA. CDR3 length: 17 amino acids. Trimming at V came to 4 bases and at J to 2 bases, leaving 14 bases not matched to a gene. The CDR3 nucleotides are TGCAGCGTTGGAGCGGGAGCCTCCCTATTCAACACAGATACGCAGTATTTT. It codes for CSVGAGASLFNTDTQYF.

The chain has TRBV7-9 and TRBJ1-1; no clear D gene. V was clipped by 3 bases and J by 5 bases, with 4 bases between them. Germline loops: CDR1 SEHNR, CDR2 FQNEAQ (reference sequence). This CDR3 spans 11 amino acids. Here the CDR3 reads CASSFGTEAFF. The CDR3 DNA reads TGTGCCAGCAGCTTCGGGACTGAAGCTTTCTTT. Drawing the rest from reference TRBV7-9 and TRBJ1-1, the complete variable domain is DTGVSQNPRHKITKRGQNVTFRCDPISEHNRLYWYRQTLGQGPEFLTYFQNEAQLEKSRLLSDRFSAERPKGSFSTLEIQRTEQGDSAMYLCASSFGTEAFFGQGTRLTVV.

The CDR3 loop reads CASSSHPVGTGETDTQYF. In nucleotides, the CDR3 is TGTGCCAGCAGTTCCCACCCCGTCGGGACAGGGGAAACAGATACGCAGTATTTT. The chain links TRBV28 to TRBJ2-3, with 10 bases that match TRBD1. J was trimmed by 3 bases and V by 4 bases; bases with no gene match: 13. Germline loops: CDR1 MDHEN, CDR2 SYDVKM. CDR3 length: 18 residues.

Written as DNA, the CDR3 is TGTGCCAGCACCAGGACAGTTCTTGGCGAGCAGTACTTC. It encodes CASTRTVLGEQYF. The V and J genes are TRBV11-2 and TRBJ2-7; D might be TRBD1 (6 bases). The CDR3 contains 13 residues. Deletions cut 7 bases from V and 6 bases from J, with 16 bases between. The V gene's germline CDR1 is SGHAT and CDR2 FQNNGV.